This is a list of T cell receptor beta chains from one sample in a study of cytomegalovirus exposure and HLA in healthy donors. The repertoire was sequenced with immunoSEQ multiplex PCR; TCRdb's copy has only in-frame clones and lacks some. The sample includes fewer than 250,000 clones, over 65% of them seen just once. Sample: PBMCs. The receptors derive from a man aged 35 to 55 in good health and CMV-seronegative. The CDR3 runs from the conserved cysteine through the conserved F or W. A D gene is named only where the DNA matches it firmly. Part of the rows lack a size; the others show once, few, many or a class for expanded clones.

TRBJ1-1 | TRBV28 | TRBD1 | . | CASSRQGALTEAFF | TGTGCCAGCAGCCGACAGGGGGCACTGACTGAAGCTTTCTTT
TRBJ2-3 | TRBV7-2 | . | . | CASSLVRGRSTDTQYF | TGTGCCAGCAGCTTAGTCCGGGGGAGATCGACAGATACGCAGTATTTT
TRBJ2-7 | TRBV4-1 | TRBD1 | . | CASSHTPGQGNHEQYF | TGCGCCAGCAGCCATACTCCGGGACAGGGTAACCACGAGCAGTACTTC
TRBJ1-4 | TRBV7-6 | . | . | CASSTRGGMEKLFF | TGTGCCAGCTCAACCCGAGGAGGGATGGAAAAACTGTTTTTT
TRBJ1-4 | TRBV6-5 | TRBD1 | once | CASSSLGQAEEKLFF | TGTGCCAGCAGTTCCTTGGGACAGGCGGAGGAAAAACTGTTTTTT
TRBJ2-2 | TRBV7-6 | TRBD1 | . | CASSAGQDFTGELFF | TGTGCCAGCAGCGCTGGACAGGATTTCACCGGGGAGCTGTTTTTT
TRBJ1-1 | TRBV2 | TRBD1 | . | CASRAQGPEAFF | TGTGCCAGCAGGGCACAGGGGCCTGAAGCTTTCTTT
TRBJ2-7 | TRBV7-9 | . | . | CSSSHLSSRETYEQYF | TGTTCCAGCAGCCACCTTTCTTCGCGGGAAACCTACGAGCAGTACTTC
TRBJ2-7 | TRBV5-1 | . | . | CASSLAGGFDEQYF | TGCGCCAGCAGCTTGGCCGGAGGGTTCGACGAGCAGTACTTC
TRBJ2-3 | TRBV4-1 | . | few | CASSPLFFSERTDTQYF | TGCGCCAGCAGCCCTCTTTTTTTCTCGGAGAGGACAGATACGCAGTATTTT
TRBJ2-6 | TRBV7-9 | . | few | CASSLTFSSGANVLTF | TGTGCCAGCAGCTTAACGTTCAGCTCTGGGGCCAACGTCCTGACTTTC
TRBJ1-2 | TRBV6-5 | . | . | CASSPRGGRWGGYTF | TGTGCCAGCAGCCCTCGCGGGGGGCGTTGGGGTGGCTACACCTTC
TRBJ2-3 | TRBV10-1 | TRBD1 | . | CASSRDRGADTQYF | TGCGCCAGCAGTCGGGACAGGGGCGCAGATACGCAGTATTTT
TRBJ2-1 | TRBV6-1 | TRBD2 | medium-sized | CASDRGRAAGDEQFF | TGTGCCAGCGATCGCGGGAGGGCCGCCGGGGATGAGCAGTTCTTC
TRBJ2-5 | TRBV27 | TRBD1 | once | CASSLDRGAETQYF | TGTGCCAGCAGTCTGGACAGGGGGGCGGAGACCCAGTACTTC
TRBJ2-7 | TRBV6-4 | TRBD2 | . | CASSSILGTSGGANPYEQYF | TGTGCCAGCAGTTCCATTTTAGGGACTAGCGGGGGCGCAAATCCCTACGAGCAGTACTTC
TRBJ2-7 | TRBV28 | . | once | CASSSEGQPFGYEQYF | TGTGCCAGCAGTTCGGAAGGACAGCCTTTCGGGTACGAGCAGTACTTC
TRBJ2-1 | TRBV4-2 | TRBD2 | few | CASSQDPSGRIPFF | TGTGCCAGCAGCCAAGATCCGAGCGGGAGGATACCGTTCTTC
TRBJ2-3 | TRBV13 | TRBD2 | once | CASSLSGGHRTDTQYF | TGTGCCAGCAGCCTTAGCGGGGGCCATCGCACAGATACGCAGTATTTT
TRBJ2-5 | TRBV7-8 | . | . | CASSLEGQVGRETQYF | TGTGCCAGCAGCTTAGAGGGGCAGGTCGGGCGAGAGACCCAGTACTTC
TRBJ2-3 | TRBV11-2 | . | . | CASSKDRAPDTQYF | TGTGCCAGCAGCAAAGATCGAGCCCCAGATACGCAGTATTTT
TRBJ1-1 | TRBV10-3 | . | . | CAISGRDRGTEAFF | TGTGCCATCAGTGGAAGAGATCGAGGTACTGAAGCTTTCTTT
TRBJ2-7 | TRBV29-1 | . | few | CSASPGLFYEQYF | TGCAGCGCATCCCCGGGACTTTTCTACGAGCAGTACTTC
TRBJ1-5 | TRBV6-1 | . | . | CASSERVGGTSNQPQHF | TGTGCCAGCAGTGAACGGGTGGGAGGGACTAGCAATCAGCCCCAGCATTTT
TRBJ2-7 | TRBV6-1 | TRBD1 | few | CASSRDRVSYEQYF | TGTGCCAGCAGTAGGGACAGGGTCTCCTACGAGCAGTACTTC
TRBJ1-1 | TRBV28 | TRBD1 | . | CASSPPQGAVEAFF | TGTGCCAGCAGTCCACCCCAGGGGGCTGTTGAAGCTTTCTTT
TRBJ1-1 | TRBV18 | . | . | CASSSGEYTEAFF | TGTGCCAGCTCATCAGGGGAATACACTGAAGCTTTCTTT
TRBJ1-4 | TRBV25-1 | . | . | CASSEFTGRATNEKLFF | TGTGCCAGCAGTGAATTCACCGGGAGGGCGACTAATGAAAAACTGTTTTTT
TRBJ2-7 | TRBV29-1 | TRBD1 | . | CSVDRGHEQYF | TGCAGCGTCGACAGGGGTCACGAGCAGTACTTC
TRBJ2-2 | TRBV5-1 | TRBD1 | . | CASSLGQGFGGELFF | TGCGCCAGCAGCTTGGGACAGGGGTTTGGCGGGGAGCTGTTTTTT
TRBJ1-4 | TRBV5-1 | . | . | CASSVDGTNEKLFF | TGCGCCAGCAGCGTGGACGGTACTAATGAAAAACTGTTTTTT
TRBJ2-3 | TRBV18 | TRBD1 | . | CASSPQGAGADTQYF | TGTGCCAGCTCACCCCAGGGGGCAGGGGCAGATACGCAGTATTTT
TRBJ2-5 | TRBV11-2 | . | . | CASRETYQETQYF | TGTGCCAGCAGAGAGACATACCAAGAGACCCAGTACTTC
TRBJ1-4 | TRBV7-2 | . | . | CASSLPTRGEKLFF | TGTGCCAGCAGCTTACCGACAAGAGGGGAAAAACTGTTTTTT
TRBJ2-4 | TRBV5-1 | . | . | CASSAWSDIQYF | TGCGCCAGCAGCGCGTGGAGCGACATTCAGTACTTC
TRBJ2-1 | TRBV5-6 | . | . | CASSLRVYNEQFF | TGTGCCAGCAGCTTGAGAGTATACAATGAGCAGTTCTTC
TRBJ1-2 | TRBV19 | . | few | CASSATGLPNYGYTF | TGTGCCAGTAGTGCAACGGGACTGCCTAACTATGGCTACACCTTC
TRBJ1-1 | TRBV20-1 | . | few | CSGRLGYEAFF | TGCAGTGGTCGCTTGGGCTATGAAGCTTTCTTT
TRBJ2-2 | TRBV5-1 | TRBD2 | . | CASSPPLAGELGDIFTGELFF | TGCGCCAGCAGCCCCCCCCTAGCGGGAGAGCTGGGGGATATTTTCACCGGGGAGCTGTTTTTT
TRBJ2-7 | TRBV25-1 | TRBD2 | . | CASSEISGTDEQYF | TGTGCCAGCAGTGAAATTAGCGGGACCGACGAGCAGTACTTC
TRBJ2-7 | TRBV5-8 | . | . | CASSSMIASDRSYEQYF | TGTGCCAGCAGCTCTATGATCGCGTCCGACAGGTCCTACGAGCAGTACTTC
TRBJ2-5 | TRBV7-2 | TRBD2 | . | CASSESGGGQETQYF | TGTGCCAGCAGCGAAAGCGGGGGCGGGCAAGAGACCCAGTACTTC
TRBJ2-1 | TRBV7-3 | TRBD1 | . | CASSLLTGDEQFF | TGTGCCAGCAGCCTACTAACAGGGGATGAGCAGTTCTTC
TRBJ2-3 | TRBV9 | TRBD2 | . | CASSVTPPAGGLVDTQYF | TGTGCCAGCAGCGTAACCCCCCCGGCGGGGGGGCTCGTAGATACGCAGTATTTT
TRBJ2-7 | TRBV6-5 | TRBD2 | few | CASRMTSASYEQYF | TGTGCCAGCAGGATGACTAGCGCCTCCTACGAGCAGTACTTC
TRBJ1-4 | TRBV7-9 | . | . | CASSLGQTNEKLFF | TGTGCCAGCAGCTTAGGACAGACAAATGAAAAACTGTTTTTT
TRBJ1-2 | TRBV28 | . | . | CASSAQTRPGYTF | TGTGCCAGCAGTGCTCAGACACGGCCTGGCTACACCTTC
TRBJ1-5 | TRBV19 | TRBD1 | . | CASAPGTVYQPQHF | TGTGCCAGTGCACCCGGGACAGTTTATCAGCCCCAGCATTTT
TRBJ1-5 | TRBV19 | . | . | CASEGQVLNQPQHF | TGTGCCAGTGAGGGTCAGGTCCTCAATCAGCCCCAGCATTTT
TRBJ1-2 | TRBV4-1 | . | . | CASSPKSAVNYGYTF | TGCGCCAGCAGCCCCAAATCGGCGGTTAACTATGGCTACACCTTC
TRBJ2-5 | TRBV4-2 | TRBD2 | . | CASSPAGTSGGLQETQYF | TGTGCCAGCAGCCCCGCCGGGACTAGCGGGGGGCTACAAGAGACCCAGTACTTC
TRBJ2-1 | TRBV2 | TRBD2 | . | CASLLAGNEQFF | TGTGCCAGCCTACTAGCGGGAAATGAGCAGTTCTTC
TRBJ2-5 | TRBV5-6 | TRBD1 | . | CASSTGTGGGKTQYF | TGTGCCAGCAGCACCGGGACAGGGGGCGGAAAGACCCAGTACTTC
TRBJ2-3 | TRBV29-1 | TRBD1 | . | CSTRRRTGGVGSTDTQYF | TGCAGCACCCGTCGCCGGACAGGGGGCGTTGGGAGCACAGATACGCAGTATTTT
TRBJ2-7 | TRBV2 | TRBD2 | . | CASSAFSGSQFRAVYF | TGTGCCAGCAGTGCCTTTAGCGGGAGCCAGTTTCGAGCAGTGTACTTC
TRBJ2-1 | TRBV5-1 | TRBD2 | . | CASSLEAAGVDEQFF | TGCGCCAGCAGCTTGGAGGCGGCGGGGGTTGATGAGCAGTTCTTC
TRBJ2-3 | TRBV4-1 | TRBD1 | . | CASSQTGNTDTQYF | TGCGCCAGCAGCCAGACAGGGAACACAGATACGCAGTATTTT
TRBJ2-5 | TRBV7-2 | TRBD2 | . | CASSLGTSGEGKTQYF | TGTGCCAGCAGCCTCGGGACTAGCGGGGAGGGGAAGACCCAGTACTTC
TRBJ1-1 | TRBV28 | . | few | CASSLLFRDVWRQRDTEAFF | TGTGCCAGCAGTCTCCTCTTCAGGGATGTCTGGCGGCAGCGGGACACTGAAGCTTTCTTT
TRBJ1-1 | TRBV7-9 | . | . | CASSAKEGLGTEAFF | TGTGCCAGCAGCGCGAAGGAGGGCTTGGGGACTGAAGCTTTCTTT